This T cell receptor (beta chain) was captured in a study of cytomegalovirus exposure and HLA in healthy donors. In the study overall: It was reported in a later analysis that the 100 to 150 validation repertoires used the same platform as the approximately 670 first-cohort repertoires.

A word on this clone: Antigen: not known.

V was pared by 10 bases and J by 6 bases, with 12 bases of the junction left unmatched. The CDR3 has 14 residues. Per germline, CDR1 SNHLY and CDR2 FYNNEI. The assay was immunoSEQ multiplex PCR, and TCRdb's table has in-frame clones only and misses some. The table has some 250,000 clones, around 85% seen once. Study conclusions and caveats: Some TCR beta chains (more than 150 of them) were listed as cytomegalovirus-associated. TCR clusters originating in the first cohort tended to co-occur in the approximately 120 validation repertoires, according to a later analysis. TCR sequences were mostly rare, though some public TCRs occurred in many donors.

The sequencing input was PBMCs. The chain combines TRBV2 with TRBJ2-3; 8 nucleotides align to TRBD1. The receptor's source is a woman in her 30s in good health and CMV-seropositive. The CDR3 DNA reads as TGTGCCACCTCCGGGACAGGAACGTTGGATACGCAGTATTTT. Its protein product is CATSGTGTLDTQYF.